The present T cell receptor beta chain was sequenced within a study of Ad26.COV2.S vaccination and SARS-CoV-2 variants (dated by TCRdb to about 2021). Regarding the study in general: Donors in the vaccine arm were drawn from COV1001, a phase I-IIa trial of Ad26.COV2.S in healthy adults that was multicentre, randomized, double-blind and placebo-controlled. Investigators did not know the trial group allocation while performing experiments and assessing outcomes. Trial participants were randomized into five groups of five, in which low-dose or high-dose Ad26.COV2.S was given once or twice, or placebo was given on both occasions. A total of roughly 30 samples were included in the TCR-sequenced set, comprising some 20 Ad26.COV2.S vaccine recipients, 5 placebo recipients and 8 SARS-CoV-2 convalescent individuals. Ad26.COV2.S was administered intramuscularly at a dose of 5x10^10 or 1x10^11 viral particles, either as one shot or as two shots given 56 days apart. TCRbeta repertoire sequencing served as the tool for gauging how specific and how broad the SARS-CoV-2-reactive T cell receptors were following Ad26.COV2.S vaccination. Findings and caveats that apply to the study as a whole: It was noted by the authors that total T cell responses may have been underestimated by the TCR breadth and depth analyses. Substantial breadth of spike-specific CD8+ and CD4+ T cell responses was reported after vaccination. Spike-specific TCR breadth was higher in Ad26.COV2.S recipients than in placebo recipients (P = 0.0014). Comparing responses between vaccine doses or regimens was not something the study was powered to do. Non-spike TCR breadth was comparable between vaccine and placebo recipients, consistent with the vaccine containing only spike.

According to the study, the label for this sample's treatment or condition signals: some 19 received Ad26.COV2.S at low or high dose, single or two shots; 5 received placebo; per-sample allocation not given. For vaccine and placebo recipients, the sequenced repertoires came from samples collected on day 63 after the first injection. Between 29 July and 7 August 2020, Cohort 1b enrolled some 25 adults aged 18-55 years at one site in Boston, USA. As a vaccine, Ad26.COV2.S was a replication-incompetent adenovirus type 26 vector that expressed a prefusion-stabilized SARS-CoV-2 spike protein derived from the original Wuhan strain. Remarks on this clone: It lacks a known antigen. Base qualities are missing; no much larger clone stands one base away.

The immunoSEQ Assay was the method used to sequence TCRbeta CDR3 regions. After extraction, genomic DNA underwent amplification by bias-controlled multiplex PCR, followed by high-throughput sequencing. The study's processing was this. To quantify the absolute abundance of each unique TCRbeta CDR3 region, sequences were collapsed and filtered. T cell fraction was estimated by normalizing TCRbeta template counts to usable DNA, with usable DNA measured through amplification of reference genes found in all nucleated cells. Repertoire TCRs were annotated as SARS-CoV-2-specific by exact matching of V gene, CDR3 amino acid sequence and J gene to a known reactive TCR set. The reference SARS-CoV-2 TCR set was derived from MIRA and filtered for enrichment in COVID-19-positive ImmuneCODE repertoires, a step that removed public or cross-reactive TCRs. Based on the MIRA antigens, annotated TCRs were further analysed at the level of specific ORF or position within ORF. Depth was the summed frequency of annotated unique rearrangements, while breadth was defined as annotated unique rearrangements over total unique productive rearrangements. Two-sided Wilcoxon rank-sum tests were used to compare TCR breadth between groups. Drawn from immuneACCESS, this table holds only the in-frame rearrangements with V and J called that TCRdb kept. Clones are partly lost; checked studies trace under half to an unresolved V gene and leave the rest unexplained. V and J calls and clone size are those listed in that table; D and trimming were worked out from the DNA. Recorded for this sample are about 370,000 clones; approximately 90% of them occurred a single time. Clones ranked in the top ten supply 1.5% to 2% of the sample.

This clonotype was obtained from a person aged 18-65 years who received the Ad26.COV2.S COVID-19 vaccine or a placebo. The sequencing here drew on peripheral blood, taken in a trial of Ad26.COV2.S vaccine versus placebo.

The CDR3 has the sequence CASSRYRGNQPQHF. The DNA sequence is as follows: TGTGCCAGCAGCAGATACAGGGGGAATCAGCCCCAGCATTTT. The chain is encoded by TRBV27 joined to TRBJ1-5; 8 middle bases align to TRBD1. The CDR3 runs 14 amino acids, cysteine and phenylalanine included. CDR3 DNA only is kept here, 42 bases in frame from base 1. The germline V and J ends show losses of 6 bases and 4 bases respectively, and no gene match explains 5 bases of the junction. The germline V gene (reference sequence) specifies MNHEY as CDR1 and SMNVEV as CDR2.